A selection of T cell receptor beta chains follows, all from one sample in a study of beta chain features in type 1 diabetes. The data were produced by immunoSEQ multiplex PCR, yet TCRdb's version contains in-frame clones alone and is incomplete. The sample lists 850,000 to 900,000 clones; 17% were seen once. What was sequenced was naive CD4+ T cells from blood. Source of these receptors: a woman aged 18-29 years in good health. CDR3s include the opening cysteine and the closing phenylalanine or tryptophan. The order of the fields is D gene, clone size, J gene, V gene, CDR3 DNA, CDR3 protein. A D gene is named only where the DNA matches it firmly. Clone size, where shown, is once, few, many, or a class for clones that have expanded.

d_gene: NA
abundance: few
j_gene: TRBJ2-5
v_gene: TRBV5-1
CDR3nt: TGCGCCAGCCGCGGGGCCCAAGAGACCCAGTACTTC
CDR3aa: CASRGAQETQYF

d_gene: NA
abundance: NA
j_gene: TRBJ1-4
v_gene: TRBV27
CDR3nt: TGTGCCAGCAGTTTAGTGTGGCAGCGTGGTGAAAAACTGTTTTTT
CDR3aa: CASSLVWQRGEKLFF

d_gene: TRBD2
abundance: few
j_gene: TRBJ2-7
v_gene: TRBV2
CDR3nt: TGTGCCAGCACCAACCTGGAGGGACTAGGAGTCGGGCAGTACTTC
CDR3aa: CASTNLEGLGVGQYF

d_gene: NA
abundance: NA
j_gene: TRBJ2-7
v_gene: TRBV7-9
CDR3nt: TGTGCCAGCAGCCTCGTCTACGAGCAGTACTTC
CDR3aa: CASSLVYEQYF

d_gene: TRBD2
abundance: NA
j_gene: TRBJ2-1
v_gene: TRBV19
CDR3nt: TGTGCCAGTAGTAATAAGGGACTAGCGGACAATGAGCAGTTCTTC
CDR3aa: CASSNKGLADNEQFF

d_gene: TRBD2
abundance: NA
j_gene: TRBJ2-5
v_gene: TRBV18
CDR3nt: TGTGCCAGCTCACAAACAAAAGCCGGGACTAGCGGGAGAAGACAAGAGACCCAGTACTTC
CDR3aa: CASSQTKAGTSGRRQETQYF

d_gene: NA
abundance: few
j_gene: TRBJ1-2
v_gene: TRBV2
CDR3nt: TGTGCCAGCAGTGAAGCCGATTCTTATGGCTACACCTTC
CDR3aa: CASSEADSYGYTF

d_gene: NA
abundance: NA
j_gene: TRBJ2-1
v_gene: TRBV7-2
CDR3nt: TGTGCCAGCAGCCGGGGCCCGGGTAGCTCCTACAATGAGCAGTTCTTC
CDR3aa: CASSRGPGSSYNEQFF

d_gene: NA
abundance: NA
j_gene: TRBJ2-1
v_gene: TRBV6-6
CDR3nt: TGTGCCAGCAGTTATACCCCCAATAATGAGCAGTTCTTC
CDR3aa: CASSYTPNNEQFF

d_gene: TRBD2
abundance: few
j_gene: TRBJ2-1
v_gene: TRBV5-1
CDR3nt: TGCGCCAGCAGCTTGTTAGCGGGAGTGAGCAATGAGCAGTTCTTC
CDR3aa: CASSLLAGVSNEQFF

d_gene: NA
abundance: NA
j_gene: TRBJ1-4
v_gene: TRBV5-1
CDR3nt: TGCGCCAGCAGCTTGTCCTTGACCGTGGGTATTGAAAAACTGTTTTTT
CDR3aa: CASSLSLTVGIEKLFF

d_gene: NA
abundance: NA
j_gene: TRBJ2-3
v_gene: TRBV28
CDR3nt: TGTGCCAGCAGTTACGTCACGAATACGCAGTATTTT
CDR3aa: CASSYVTNTQYF

d_gene: NA
abundance: NA
j_gene: TRBJ1-1
v_gene: TRBV18
CDR3nt: TGTGCCAGCTCACCATACGGCACGAACACTGAAGCTTTCTTT
CDR3aa: CASSPYGTNTEAFF

d_gene: NA
abundance: few
j_gene: TRBJ2-1
v_gene: TRBV18
CDR3nt: TGTGCCAGCTCACCTATCCTCAAACGGAATGAGCAGTTCTTC
CDR3aa: CASSPILKRNEQFF

d_gene: NA
abundance: few
j_gene: TRBJ1-1
v_gene: TRBV10-3
CDR3nt: TGTGCCATCTGGCAGGGAATGGGGGAAGCTTTCTTT
CDR3aa: CAIWQGMGEAFF

d_gene: NA
abundance: NA
j_gene: TRBJ2-6
v_gene: TRBV5-1
CDR3nt: TGCGCCAGCGCCCCGGGCCTCAACTCTGGGGCCAACGTCCTGACTTTC
CDR3aa: CASAPGLNSGANVLTF

d_gene: NA
abundance: NA
j_gene: TRBJ2-5
v_gene: TRBV2
CDR3nt: TGTGCCAGTAGACAGCAAGAGACCCAGTACTTC
CDR3aa: CASRQQETQYF

d_gene: NA
abundance: few
j_gene: TRBJ1-2
v_gene: TRBV28
CDR3nt: TGTGCCAGCAGCCCAGCTAACTATGGCTACACCTTC
CDR3aa: CASSPANYGYTF

d_gene: NA
abundance: NA
j_gene: TRBJ2-2
v_gene: TRBV14
CDR3nt: TGTGCCAGCAGCCCCGGAAACACCGGGGAGCTGTTTTTT
CDR3aa: CASSPGNTGELFF

d_gene: NA
abundance: NA
j_gene: TRBJ2-3
v_gene: TRBV7-2
CDR3nt: TGTGCCAGCAGCCTCCTAGTTCGCACAGATACGCAGTATTTT
CDR3aa: CASSLLVRTDTQYF

d_gene: NA
abundance: once
j_gene: TRBJ2-1
v_gene: TRBV5-1
CDR3nt: TGCGCCAGCACCCTTGGACAGACCTACAATGAGCAGTTCTTC
CDR3aa: CASTLGQTYNEQFF

d_gene: TRBD1
abundance: NA
j_gene: TRBJ2-3
v_gene: TRBV6-5
CDR3nt: TGTGCCAGCAGTTACGCGGACAGGGCAAATACGCAGTATTTT
CDR3aa: CASSYADRANTQYF

d_gene: TRBD2
abundance: NA
j_gene: TRBJ2-5
v_gene: TRBV10-3
CDR3nt: TGTGCCATCACCGGGACTAGCGGGAGACAGACCCAGTACTTC
CDR3aa: CAITGTSGRQTQYF